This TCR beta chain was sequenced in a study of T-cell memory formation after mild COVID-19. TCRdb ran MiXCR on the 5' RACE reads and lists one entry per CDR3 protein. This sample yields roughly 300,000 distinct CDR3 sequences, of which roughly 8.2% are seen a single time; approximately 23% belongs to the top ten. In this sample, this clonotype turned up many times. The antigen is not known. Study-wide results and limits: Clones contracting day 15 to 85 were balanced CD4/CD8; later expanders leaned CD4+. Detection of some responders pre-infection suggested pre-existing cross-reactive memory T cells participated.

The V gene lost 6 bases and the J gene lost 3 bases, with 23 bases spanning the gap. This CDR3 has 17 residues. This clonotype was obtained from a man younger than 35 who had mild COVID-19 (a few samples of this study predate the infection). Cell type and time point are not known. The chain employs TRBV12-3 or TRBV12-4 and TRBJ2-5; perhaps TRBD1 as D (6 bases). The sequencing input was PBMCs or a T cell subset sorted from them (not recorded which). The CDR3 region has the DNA TGTGCCAGCAGCCTAATGGGGGCCCGGGACGGCAAAGAGACCCAGTACTTC. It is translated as CASSLMGARDGKETQYF.